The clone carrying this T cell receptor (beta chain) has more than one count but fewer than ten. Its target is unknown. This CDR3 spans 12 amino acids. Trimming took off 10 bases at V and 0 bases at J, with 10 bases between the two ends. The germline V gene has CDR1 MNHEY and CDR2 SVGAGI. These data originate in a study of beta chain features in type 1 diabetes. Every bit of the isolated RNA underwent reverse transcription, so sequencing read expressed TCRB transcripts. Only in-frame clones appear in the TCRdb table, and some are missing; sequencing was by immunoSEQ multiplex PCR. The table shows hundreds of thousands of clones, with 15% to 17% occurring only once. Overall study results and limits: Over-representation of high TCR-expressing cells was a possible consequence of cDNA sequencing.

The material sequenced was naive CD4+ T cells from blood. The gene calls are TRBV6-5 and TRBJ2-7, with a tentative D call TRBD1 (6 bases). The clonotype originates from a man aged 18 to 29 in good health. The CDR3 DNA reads TGTGCCACCCTGGACAGCTCCTACGAGCAGTACTTC. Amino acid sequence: CATLDSSYEQYF.